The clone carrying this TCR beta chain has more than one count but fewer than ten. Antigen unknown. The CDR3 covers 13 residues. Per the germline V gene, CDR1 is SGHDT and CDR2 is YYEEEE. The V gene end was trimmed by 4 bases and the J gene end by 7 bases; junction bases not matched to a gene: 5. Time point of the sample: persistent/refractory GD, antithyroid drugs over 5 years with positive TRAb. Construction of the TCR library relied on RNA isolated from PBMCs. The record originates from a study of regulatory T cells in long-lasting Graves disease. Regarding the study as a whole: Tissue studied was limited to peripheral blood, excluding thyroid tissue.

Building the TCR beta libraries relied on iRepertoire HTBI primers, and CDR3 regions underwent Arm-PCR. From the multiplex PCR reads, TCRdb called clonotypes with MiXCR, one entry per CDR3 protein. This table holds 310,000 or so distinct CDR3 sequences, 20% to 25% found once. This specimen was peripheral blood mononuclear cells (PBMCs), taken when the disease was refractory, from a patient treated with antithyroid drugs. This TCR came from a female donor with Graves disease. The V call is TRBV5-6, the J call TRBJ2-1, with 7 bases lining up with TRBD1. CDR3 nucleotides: TGTGCCAGCAGCCGACCGACAGGGAATGAGCAGTTCTTC. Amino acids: CASSRPTGNEQFF.